The 27 T cell receptor beta chains below come from one sample, sequenced in a study of blood T cells in healthy people across ages. The use of a sample-barcoded 5' primer and a J-beta primer mix characterized a second PCR of roughly 6 to 11 cycles. TCRdb recomputed calls from the 5' RACE reads with MiXCR, one row per CDR3 protein. The sample shows over 700,000 distinct CDR3 sequences, less than 70% of them seen only once. The source material was blood. Receptor source: a man aged 80 or over in good health.

The V call is TRBV20-1, the J call TRBJ2-5, with TRBD2 identical over 9 bases. The better agreement between TRBJ2-7 and the DNA end casts doubt on the J call. Germline assignment: CDR1 DFQATT and CDR2 SNEGSKA (reference sequence). This CDR3 has 16 residues. CDR3 nucleotide sequence: TGCAGTGCTAGCCGAGGCGGCGGGAGGGTCTACTACGAGCAGTACTTC. Translating it yields CSASRGGGRVYYEQYF.

This clonotype was detected only a few times. The V and J genes are TRBV5-1 and TRBJ1-1; no firm D call. Trimming removed 2 bases from V and 2 bases from J, with 10 bases in between. The CDR3 contains 14 residues. CDR1 SGHRS and CDR2 YFSETQ come from the germline V gene. CDR3 in DNA: TGCGCCAGCAGCTTTGGCGGACTTAACACTGAAGCTTTCTTT. Translating it yields CASSFGGLNTEAFF.

The chain employs TRBV2 and TRBJ2-7; 8 bases map to TRBD2. This CDR3 contains 16 residues. V lost 2 bases to trimming and J lost 2 bases; unmatched junction nucleotides: 8. Germline V CDR1 and CDR2: SNHLY, FYNNEI. In nucleotides, the CDR3 is TGTGCCAGCAGTGAATCGGCGGGGGGACTAGCCTACGAGCAGTACTTC. Its protein is CASSESAGGLAYEQYF. The variable domain in full, with the rest retrieved from reference TRBV2 and TRBJ2-7, is EPEVTQTPSHQVTQMGQEVILRCVPISNHLYFYWYRQILGQKVEFLVSFYNNEISEKSEIFDDQFSVERPDGSNFTLKIRSTKLEDSAMYFCASSESAGGLAYEQYFGPGTRLTVT.

The rearrangement joins TRBV12-3 or TRBV12-4 to TRBJ2-1; maybe TRBD1 (5 bases). The CDR3 totals 12 residues. Trimming left V 2 bases short and J 12 bases short, with 11 bases between. The CDR3 sequence is CASSLNRQRQFF. The CDR3 bases are TGTGCCAGCAGTTTAAACAGGCAAAGGCAGTTCTTC.

V gene TRBV7-8 combines with J gene TRBJ2-5, with 7 nucleotides matching TRBD2. The CDR3 has 16 residues. Trimming took 3 bases from V and 5 from J; bases not matched to a gene: 12. Looked up from germline, CDR1 is SGHVS and CDR2 is FQNEAQ. The CDR3 DNA sequence: TGTGCCAGCAGCTTCGAGGGAGGGCCACTCGGCGAGACCCAGTACTTC. Translation: CASSFEGGPLGETQYF.

The V gene is TRBV6-5, the J gene TRBJ1-4, with D hard to call. Trimming took 4 bases from V and 4 from J, leaving 16 bases between them. Germline V gene lookup returns CDR1 MNHEY and CDR2 SVGAGI. This CDR3 contains 16 residues. The CDR3 sequence: CASSSLPPEINEKLFF. For the CDR3, the DNA is TGTGCCAGCAGTTCGCTCCCCCCGGAGATTAATGAAAAACTGTTTTTT.

The chain uses TRBV18 and TRBJ2-1; weak D call: TRBD2 (5 bases). V lost 6 bases, J lost 4 bases, and 19 bases lay in between. Germline V gene data show CDR1 as KGHSH and CDR2 as LQKENI. The CDR3 contains 16 residues. The DNA for the CDR3 is TGTGCCAGCTCCTCAAACCTTCCGGGAAAGTACAATGAGCAGTTCTTC. It codes for CASSSNLPGKYNEQFF.

On this clonotype: Sequence at one end of the junction differs from germline and may be a read error. As DNA, the CDR3 is TGTGCCGCCAGTGAGGCCAATCGGGCCCAGTACTTC. Translating gives CAASEANRAQYF. The chain carries TRBV24-1 and TRBJ2-7; D not certain. This CDR3 comprises 12 residues. Per the germline V gene, CDR1 is KGHDR and CDR2 is SFDVKD.

The chain joins TRBV3-1 to TRBJ2-7; 9 bases match TRBD2. V was clipped by 7 bases and J by 5 bases; unmatched bases: 15. Germline CDR1 and CDR2: LGHDT and YNNKEL (reference sequence). The CDR3 runs 16 residues. CDR3 nucleotide sequence: TGTGCCAGCAACCTCAGAAGTCGCGGGAGGGCCAACGAGCAGTACTTC. The encoded protein is CASNLRSRGRANEQYF.

This clonotype occurred once. The chain couples TRBV7-9 to TRBJ2-1; D is perhaps TRBD2 (5 bases). Germline CDR1 is SEHNR and CDR2 is FQNEAQ (reference sequence). Deletions cut 4 bases from V and 10 bases from J, with 14 bases between. This CDR3 has 13 amino acids. CDR3 in DNA: TGTGCCAGCAGCTCCCAAATAGCTAGCGAGCAGTTCTTC. It encodes CASSSQIASEQFF.

The chain uses TRBV15 and TRBJ1-2; D gene unclear. The CDR3 contains 14 residues. The ends were cut back, 6 bases at V and 1 base at J, with 12 bases in the middle. Germline-derived CDR1 and CDR2 are LNHNV and YYDKDF (reference sequence). CDR3: CATRRSDGNYGYTF. CDR3 bases: TGTGCCACCAGGAGATCCGACGGTAACTATGGCTACACCTTC.

J is TRBJ2-5 and V is TRBV5-1; D uncertain. V dropped 4 bases and J dropped 5 bases, with 9 bases sitting between them. In germline, CDR1 is SGHRS, CDR2 YFSETQ. This CDR3 spans 12 amino acids. This chain's CDR3 is CASSNKGETQYF. The CDR3 region has the DNA TGCGCCAGCAGCAACAAAGGGGAGACCCAGTACTTC.

The CDR3 nucleotides read TGTGCCAGCAGCGTAAATCTCCTTACAGTTGAAGCTTTCTTT. Translated, it gives CASSVNLLTVEAFF. The chain is built from TRBV9 and TRBJ1-1; D is unclear. Trimming cost V 1 base and J 7 bases, with 14 bases left between them. This CDR3 comprises 14 residues. Germline CDR1 and CDR2: SGDLS and YYNGEE.

A single count supports this clonotype. This chain links TRBV6-6 with TRBJ2-1; 11 nucleotides match TRBD2. V lost 5 bases and J lost 9; bases outside the gene matches: 12. The CDR3 has 16 residues. CDR1 is MNHNY, CDR2 SVGAGI, per germline (reference sequence). The DNA of the CDR3 is TGTGCCAGCAGTACGCGGGGTAGCGGGAGGGTTGGTGAGCAGTTCTTC. Protein: CASSTRGSGRVGEQFF.

The CDR3 reads CASSQGIGWVTYEQYF. The CDR3 region has the DNA TGTGCCAGCAGCCAGGGAATAGGCTGGGTCACCTACGAGCAGTACTTC. V usage is TRBV4-2 and J usage is TRBJ2-7; the D is unclear. The CDR3 runs 16 residues. V was shortened by 3 bases and J by 2 bases, with 17 bases between the two germline ends. Germline loops: CDR1 LGHNA, CDR2 YNFKEQ.

Only a few counts were recorded for this clonotype. The chain couples TRBV15 to TRBJ1-1, with a possible D match to TRBD1 (5 bases). CDR1 and CDR2 from the germline V gene are LNHNV and YYDKDF (reference sequence). The CDR3 contains 16 residues. The V and J ends lost 0 bases and 1 base respectively, with 12 bases between them. For the CDR3, the DNA is TGTGCCACCAGCAGAGATTCCGCAGGGTCGAACACTGAAGCTTTCTTT. Amino acids: CATSRDSAGSNTEAFF.

The chain joins TRBV7-2 to TRBJ1-2, with 7 nucleotides matching TRBD1. V was clipped by 4 bases and J by 1 base; unmatched bases: 18. The V gene's germline CDR1 is SGHTA and CDR2 FQGNSA. The CDR3 extends over 19 amino acids. This CDR3 is CASSSLFNRGAYRNYGYTF. The CDR3 bases are TGTGCCAGCAGCTCACTATTTAACAGGGGCGCCTATCGTAACTATGGCTACACCTTC.

This clonotype has a single count. The chain employs TRBV2 and TRBJ2-6; perhaps TRBD2 as D (6 bases). Per the germline V gene, CDR1 is SNHLY and CDR2 is FYNNEI. With 6 bases removed from V and 0 bases from J, the gap between germline ends came to 21 bases. CDR3 length: 19 residues. The CDR3 DNA follows: TGTGCCAGCAGCCGCCTTACCGGGACTGGCAGCTCTGGGGCCAACGTCCTGACTTTC. Translation gives CASSRLTGTGSSGANVLTF.

This clonotype has just a few counts. V and J are TRBV24-1 and TRBJ2-1; 7 positions match TRBD1. CDR3 length equals 22 residues. The germline V gene encodes CDR1 KGHDR and CDR2 SFDVKD. V was clipped by 2 bases and J by 0 bases; unmatched bases: 21. CDR3 nucleotides: TGTGCCACCAGTGATTCGTATTCCCCCTACAGACAGGGACCAAGCTCCTACAATGAGCAGTTCTTC. Amino acid sequence: CATSDSYSPYRQGPSSYNEQFF.

The J gene is TRBJ2-1, the V gene TRBV12-3 or TRBV12-4, with 8 bases fitting TRBD2. Trimming cost V 5 bases and J 8 bases; bases outside gene matches: 8. This CDR3 has 14 amino acids. In DNA, the CDR3 is TGTGCCAGCAGTGCCAGACTAGCGAAGGATGAGCAGTTCTTC. Translation: CASSARLAKDEQFF.

The chain is built from TRBV2 and TRBJ1-2, with D unclear. The length of the CDR3 is 13 residues. Germline V gene sequence: CDR1 SNHLY, CDR2 FYNNEI. V lost 6 bases and J 6 bases, leaving 14 bases between the germline ends. CDR3 region: CASSARASDGYTF. The CDR3 coding sequence is TGTGCCAGCAGCGCCCGGGCCAGTGATGGCTACACCTTC.

The chain uses TRBV24-1 and TRBJ2-1; 10 nucleotides line up with TRBD2. Losses at the gene ends were 0 bases for V and 3 bases for J; bases not matched to a gene: 4. Germline V gives CDR1 KGHDR, CDR2 SFDVKD. The CDR3 contains 17 residues. The CDR3 here is CATSDLNQREGYNEQFF. The CDR3 nucleotides read TGTGCCACCAGTGATTTGAACCAGCGGGAGGGCTACAATGAGCAGTTCTTC.

The chain uses TRBV29-1 and TRBJ2-5, with D perhaps TRBD1 (5 bases). Trimming shortened V by 6 bases and J by 5 bases, and 10 bases separated the two germline ends. This CDR3 is 11 amino acids long. From germline, CDR1 is SQVTM and CDR2 ANQGSEA. As DNA, the CDR3 is TGCAGCGTCGGACATGCGGAGACCCAGTACTTC. Protein: CSVGHAETQYF.

Of note for this clonotype: This sequence may be a read error, since a much larger clone differs from it by one base. For the CDR3, the DNA is TGTGCCAGCAGCTGGGCTCGTACCTACGAGCAGTACTTC. It encodes CASSWARTYEQYF. V usage is TRBV11-2 and J usage is TRBJ2-7; D unresolved. Germline CDR1 reads SGHAT; CDR2 reads FQNNGV. With 4 bases removed from V and 2 bases from J, the gap between germline ends came to 9 bases. This CDR3 region has 13 residues.

This clonotype was detected ten times or more. The V and J genes are TRBV7-8 and TRBJ2-7; tentatively, D is TRBD1 (6 bases). CDR3 length equals 14 residues. Germline CDR1 is SGHVS and CDR2 is FQNEAQ. V was pared by 1 base and J by 4 bases, with 11 bases between. The CDR3 DNA is TGTGCCAGCAGCTTAGGGCAGGGGAGATACGAGCAGTACTTC. It encodes CASSLGQGRYEQYF.

The chain has TRBV12-3 or TRBV12-4 and TRBJ2-1, with D tentatively TRBD2 (7 bases). V was shortened by 6 bases and J by 9 bases, with 21 bases between the two germline ends. The CDR3 runs to 15 residues. The CDR3: CASSLSGTQGGEQFF. As DNA, the CDR3 is TGTGCCAGCAGCCTCAGCGGGACCCAAGGGGGTGAGCAGTTCTTC.

The chain combines TRBV18 with TRBJ2-5, with D perhaps being TRBD1 or TRBD2 (7 bases each). Trimming took 2 bases from V and 7 from J, leaving 17 bases between them. Germline CDR1 KGHSH, CDR2 LQKENI. This CDR3 has 15 residues. The CDR3 region is CASSPRLAAGGTQYF. The CDR3 DNA reads TGTGCCAGCTCACCAAGACTAGCCGCAGGGGGGACCCAGTACTTC.